What follows describes a single T cell receptor (beta chain). Its target is unknown. This entry comes from a study of cytomegalovirus exposure and HLA in healthy donors. Background on the study: T cells numbering some 170 million yielded around 120 million unique TCR beta sequences in an earlier analysis. Regarding the study as a whole: In an earlier analysis, about 87% or about 30%: the productive usage of most TCR beta V segments. There were 160 or so TCR beta chains listed as cytomegalovirus-associated.

PCR was performed using 60 Vbeta and 13 Jbeta primers. Libraries were prepared by immunoSEQ multiplex PCR; TCRdb keeps only in-frame clonotypes and omits some of them. The sample shows about 92,000 clones, approximately 84% of them seen only once. The CDR3 totals 14 residues. Trimming left V 2 bases short and J 1 base short, with 7 bases between. Per the germline V gene, CDR1 is SGHDT and CDR2 is YYEEEE. This receptor was taken from a girl aged 2 to 9 in good health and CMV-seropositive. Sequencing input: PBMCs. The chain links TRBV5-6 to TRBJ2-4, with D perhaps TRBD2 (6 bases). The DNA for the CDR3 is TGTGCCAGCAGCTTAAGCGGGGCCAAAAACATTCAGTACTTC. Translation: CASSLSGAKNIQYF.